This entry concerns a single T cell receptor (beta chain). The data were taken from a study of blood T cell repertoires in COVID-19. Method: immunoSEQ multiplex PCR; TCRdb's copy keeps in-frame clones and lacks some. The sample lists 15,000 to 20,000 clones, about 85% occurring once. CDR1 SGHRS and CDR2 YFSETQ come from the germline V gene. The CDR3 has 15 residues. V was trimmed by 0 bases and J by 5 bases, leaving 11 bases between them. The chain joins TRBV5-1 to TRBJ1-4; TRBD1 is a possible D gene (6 bases). Sequenced: peripheral blood. The clonotype was recovered from a human donor in a cohort sampled during active COVID-19. The CDR3 region is CASSLGEQGNEKLFF. DNA for the CDR3: TGCGCCAGCAGCTTGGGGGAACAGGGAAATGAAAAACTGTTTTTT. Full variable domain (missing parts from reference TRBV5-1 and TRBJ1-4): KAGVTQTPRYLIKTRGQQVTLSCSPISGHRSVSWYQQTPGQGLQFLFEYFSETQRNKGNFPGRFSGRQFSNSRSEMNVSTLELGDSALYLCASSLGEQGNEKLFFGSGTQLSVL.